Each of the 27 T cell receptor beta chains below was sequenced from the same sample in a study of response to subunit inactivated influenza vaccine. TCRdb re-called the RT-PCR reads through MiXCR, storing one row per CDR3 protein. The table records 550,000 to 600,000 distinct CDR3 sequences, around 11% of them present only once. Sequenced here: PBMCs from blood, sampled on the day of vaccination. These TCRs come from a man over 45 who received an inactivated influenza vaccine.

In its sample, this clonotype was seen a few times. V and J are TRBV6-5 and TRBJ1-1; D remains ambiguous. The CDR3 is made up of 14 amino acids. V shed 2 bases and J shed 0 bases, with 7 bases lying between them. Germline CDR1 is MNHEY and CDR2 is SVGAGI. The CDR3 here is CASSYEGLNTEAFF. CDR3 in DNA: TGTGCCAGCAGTTACGAGGGCTTGAACACTGAAGCTTTCTTT.

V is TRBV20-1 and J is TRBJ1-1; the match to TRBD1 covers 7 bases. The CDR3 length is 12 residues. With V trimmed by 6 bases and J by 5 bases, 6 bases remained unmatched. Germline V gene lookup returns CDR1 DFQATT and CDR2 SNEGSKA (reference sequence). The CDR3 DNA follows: TGCAGTGCCCCGACAGGGCTGACTGAAGCTTTCTTT. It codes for CSAPTGLTEAFF.

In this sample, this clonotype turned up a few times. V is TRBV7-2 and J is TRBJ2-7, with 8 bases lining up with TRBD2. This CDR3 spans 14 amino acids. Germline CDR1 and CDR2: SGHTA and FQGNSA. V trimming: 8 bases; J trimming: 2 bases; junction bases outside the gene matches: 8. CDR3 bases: TGTGCCAGCCGGGAGACTAGCGTTACCTACGAGCAGTACTTC. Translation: CASRETSVTYEQYF.

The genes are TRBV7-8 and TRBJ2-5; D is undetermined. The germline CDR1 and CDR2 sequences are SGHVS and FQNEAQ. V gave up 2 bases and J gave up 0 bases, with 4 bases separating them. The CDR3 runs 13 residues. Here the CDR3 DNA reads TGTGCCAGCAGCTTATCCTACCAAGAGACCCAGTACTTC. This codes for CASSLSYQETQYF.

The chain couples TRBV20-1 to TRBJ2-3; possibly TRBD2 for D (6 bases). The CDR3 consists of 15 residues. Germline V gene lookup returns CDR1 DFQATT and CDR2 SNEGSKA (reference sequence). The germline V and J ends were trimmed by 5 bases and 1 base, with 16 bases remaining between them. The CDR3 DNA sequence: TGCAGTGCTCGGCACCCGGGACTTCGCACAGATACGCAGTATTTT. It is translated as CSARHPGLRTDTQYF.

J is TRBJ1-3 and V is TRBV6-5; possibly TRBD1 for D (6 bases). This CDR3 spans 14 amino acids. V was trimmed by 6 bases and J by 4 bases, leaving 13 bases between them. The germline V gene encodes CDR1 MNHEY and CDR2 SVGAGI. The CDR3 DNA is TGTGCCAGCAGGTCTCGGGACATAGGAAACACCATATATTTT. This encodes CASRSRDIGNTIYF.

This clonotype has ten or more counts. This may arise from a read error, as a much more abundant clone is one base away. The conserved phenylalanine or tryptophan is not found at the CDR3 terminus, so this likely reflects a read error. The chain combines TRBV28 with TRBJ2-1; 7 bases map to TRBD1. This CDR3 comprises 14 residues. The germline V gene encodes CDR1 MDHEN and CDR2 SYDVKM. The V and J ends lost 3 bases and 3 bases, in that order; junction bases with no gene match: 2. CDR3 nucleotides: TGTGCCAGCAGTTTTCCAGGGGGCTACAATGAGCAGTTCTCC. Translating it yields CASSFPGGYNEQFS.

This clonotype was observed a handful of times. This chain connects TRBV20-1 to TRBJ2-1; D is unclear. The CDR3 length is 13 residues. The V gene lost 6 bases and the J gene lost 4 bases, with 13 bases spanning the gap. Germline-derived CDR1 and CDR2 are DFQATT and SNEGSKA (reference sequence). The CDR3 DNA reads TGCAGTGCCACGAACCACTATTACAATGAGCAGTTCTTC. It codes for CSATNHYYNEQFF.

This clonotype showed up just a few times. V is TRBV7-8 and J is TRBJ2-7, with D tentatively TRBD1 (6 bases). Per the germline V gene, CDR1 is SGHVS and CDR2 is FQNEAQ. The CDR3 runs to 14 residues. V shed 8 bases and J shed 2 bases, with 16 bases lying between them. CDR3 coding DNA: TGTGCCAGCGGCAGGGGCCCCTCCCCCTACGAGCAGTACTTC. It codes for CASGRGPSPYEQYF. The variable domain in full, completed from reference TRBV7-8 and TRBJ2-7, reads GAGVSQSPRYKVAKRGQDVALRCDPISGHVSLFWYQQALGQGPEFLTYFQNEAQLDKSGLPSDRFFAERPEGSVSTLKIQRTQQEDSAVYLCASGRGPSPYEQYFGPGTRLTVT.

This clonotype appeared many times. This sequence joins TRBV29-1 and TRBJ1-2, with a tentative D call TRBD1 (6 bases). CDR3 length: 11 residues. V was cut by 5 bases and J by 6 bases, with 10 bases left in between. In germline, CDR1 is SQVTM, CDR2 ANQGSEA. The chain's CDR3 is CSVTGADGYTF. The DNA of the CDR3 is TGCAGCGTTACGGGGGCGGATGGCTACACCTTC.

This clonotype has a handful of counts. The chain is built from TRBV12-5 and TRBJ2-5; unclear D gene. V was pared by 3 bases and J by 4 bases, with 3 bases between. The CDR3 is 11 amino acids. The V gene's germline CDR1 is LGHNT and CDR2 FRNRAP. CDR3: CASGLGETQYF. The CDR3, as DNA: TGTGCTAGTGGTTTAGGAGAGACCCAGTACTTC.

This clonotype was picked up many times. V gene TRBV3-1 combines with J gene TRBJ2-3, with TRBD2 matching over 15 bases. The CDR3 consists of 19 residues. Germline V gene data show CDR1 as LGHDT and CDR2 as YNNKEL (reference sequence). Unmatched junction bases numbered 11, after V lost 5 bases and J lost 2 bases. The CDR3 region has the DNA TGTGCCAGCAGCGACCCGGGACTAGCGGGAGGAGGAGCCACAGATACGCAGTATTTT. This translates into CASSDPGLAGGGATDTQYF.

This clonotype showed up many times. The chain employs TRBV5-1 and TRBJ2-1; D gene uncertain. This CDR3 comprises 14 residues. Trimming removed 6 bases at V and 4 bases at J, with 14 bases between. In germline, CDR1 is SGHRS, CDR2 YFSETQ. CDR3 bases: TGCGCCAGCACCATTGGTTTTATTTACAATGAGCAGTTCTTC. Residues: CASTIGFIYNEQFF.

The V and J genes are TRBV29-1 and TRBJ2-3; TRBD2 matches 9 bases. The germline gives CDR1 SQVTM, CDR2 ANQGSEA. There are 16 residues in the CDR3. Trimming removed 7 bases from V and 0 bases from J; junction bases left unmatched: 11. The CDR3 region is CSAGRSSGVSTDTQYF. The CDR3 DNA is TGCAGCGCAGGGAGGTCTAGCGGGGTGAGCACAGATACGCAGTATTTT.

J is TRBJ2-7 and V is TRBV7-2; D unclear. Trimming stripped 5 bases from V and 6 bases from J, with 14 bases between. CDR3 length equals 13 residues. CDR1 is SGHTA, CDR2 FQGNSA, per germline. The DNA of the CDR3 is TGTGCCAGCAGCCGAAGAGAAGAAGGCGAGCAGTACTTC. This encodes CASSRREEGEQYF.

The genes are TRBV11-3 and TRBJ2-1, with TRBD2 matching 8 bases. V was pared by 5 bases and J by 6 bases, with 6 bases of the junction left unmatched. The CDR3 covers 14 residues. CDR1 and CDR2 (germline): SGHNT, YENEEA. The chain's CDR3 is CASSRTSRPNEQFF. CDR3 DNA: TGTGCCAGCAGCCGGACTAGCAGACCCAATGAGCAGTTCTTC.

The CDR3 region is CSVGWQGDRNTEAFF. The CDR3 coding sequence is TGCAGCGTAGGGTGGCAGGGGGACCGGAACACTGAAGCTTTCTTT. The V call is TRBV29-1, the J call TRBJ1-1; 7 nucleotides match TRBD1. Germline CDR1 SQVTM, CDR2 ANQGSEA. The J segment lost 1 base and the V segment lost 6 bases, leaving 11 bases of the junction unmatched. The CDR3 is made up of 15 amino acids.

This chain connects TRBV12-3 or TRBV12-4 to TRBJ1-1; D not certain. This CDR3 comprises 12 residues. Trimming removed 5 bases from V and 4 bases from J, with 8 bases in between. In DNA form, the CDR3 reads TGTGCCAGCAGTGGTAGAAGCACTGAAGCTTTCTTT. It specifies CASSGRSTEAFF.

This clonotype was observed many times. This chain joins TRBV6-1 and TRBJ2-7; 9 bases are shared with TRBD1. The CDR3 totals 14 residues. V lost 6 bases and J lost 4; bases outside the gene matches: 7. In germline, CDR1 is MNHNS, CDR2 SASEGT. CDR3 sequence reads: CASRRGQGVYEQYF. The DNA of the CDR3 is TGTGCCAGCAGAAGGGGACAGGGTGTTTACGAGCAGTACTTC.

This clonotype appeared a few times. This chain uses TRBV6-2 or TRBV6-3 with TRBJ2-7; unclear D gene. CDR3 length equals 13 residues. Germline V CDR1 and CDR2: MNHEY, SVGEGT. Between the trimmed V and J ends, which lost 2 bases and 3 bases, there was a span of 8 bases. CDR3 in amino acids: CASSYTLHYEQYF. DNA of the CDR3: TGTGCCAGCAGTTACACGTTGCACTACGAGCAGTACTTC.

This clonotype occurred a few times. CDR3 loop: CSARDQGGSYTF. The DNA of the CDR3 is TGCAGTGCTAGAGACCAGGGGGGTTCCTACACCTTC. The rearrangement joins TRBV20-1 to TRBJ1-2; 7 bases line up with TRBD1. Germline CDR1 reads DFQATT; CDR2 reads SNEGSKA (reference sequence). After removal of 0 bases from V and 10 bases from J, the junction contained 5 bases not matched to a gene. This CDR3 is 12 amino acids long.

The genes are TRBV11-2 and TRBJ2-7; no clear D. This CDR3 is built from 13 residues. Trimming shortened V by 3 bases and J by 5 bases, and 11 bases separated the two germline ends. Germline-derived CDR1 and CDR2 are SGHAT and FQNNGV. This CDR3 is CASSFGFIDEQYF. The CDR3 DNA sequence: TGTGCCAGCAGCTTCGGGTTCATCGACGAGCAGTACTTC.

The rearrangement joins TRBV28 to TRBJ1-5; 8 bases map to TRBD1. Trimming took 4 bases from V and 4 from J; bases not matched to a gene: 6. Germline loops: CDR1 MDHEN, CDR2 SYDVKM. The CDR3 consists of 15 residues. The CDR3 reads CASSSRGLSNQPQHF. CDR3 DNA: TGTGCCAGCAGTTCCAGGGGGCTAAGTAATCAGCCCCAGCATTTT.

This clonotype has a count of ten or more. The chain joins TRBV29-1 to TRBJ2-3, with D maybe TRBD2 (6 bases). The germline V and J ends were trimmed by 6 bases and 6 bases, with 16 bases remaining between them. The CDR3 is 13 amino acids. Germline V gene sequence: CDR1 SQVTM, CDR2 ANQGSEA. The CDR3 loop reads CSVGLPPLDTQYF. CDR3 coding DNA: TGCAGCGTGGGACTTCCCCCCCTGGATACGCAGTATTTT.

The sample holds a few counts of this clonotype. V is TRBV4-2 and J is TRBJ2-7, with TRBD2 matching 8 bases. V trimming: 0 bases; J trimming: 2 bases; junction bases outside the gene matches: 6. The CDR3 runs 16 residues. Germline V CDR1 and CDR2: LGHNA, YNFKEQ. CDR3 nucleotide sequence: TGTGCCAGCAGCCAAGATTTAAGCGGGAGACCCTACGAGCAGTACTTC. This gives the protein CASSQDLSGRPYEQYF.

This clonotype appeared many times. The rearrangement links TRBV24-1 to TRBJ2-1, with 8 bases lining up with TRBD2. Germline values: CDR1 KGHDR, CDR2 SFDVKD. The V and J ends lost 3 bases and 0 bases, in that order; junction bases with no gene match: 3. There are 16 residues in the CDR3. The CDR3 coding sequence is TGTGCCACCAGTGATCCCAGCGGGAGCTCCTACAATGAGCAGTTCTTC. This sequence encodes CATSDPSGSSYNEQFF.

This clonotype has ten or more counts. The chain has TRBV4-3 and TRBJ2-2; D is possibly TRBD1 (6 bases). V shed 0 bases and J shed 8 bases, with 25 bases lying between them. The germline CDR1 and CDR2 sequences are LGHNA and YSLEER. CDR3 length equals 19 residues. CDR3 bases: TGCGCCAGCAGCCAAGATAGGCGTCCCGGGACACCGGTATCGGGGGAGCTGTTTTTT. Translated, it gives CASSQDRRPGTPVSGELFF.